These 11 T cell receptor beta chains were all obtained from the same sample, sequenced in a study of technical replicates of blood from a few donors. Measured with immunoSEQ multiplex PCR; TCRdb has only the in-frame clones, and not every one. The data hold about 93,000 clones, with nearly 97% observed a single time. The sample was T cells isolated from PBMCs. Receptor source: a human donor in good health.

This chain links TRBV19 with TRBJ1-5; D is unresolved. Per germline, CDR1 LNHDA and CDR2 SQIVND (reference sequence). This CDR3 spans 14 amino acids. The V end lost 2 bases, the J end lost 0 bases, and 5 bases lay between the germline ends. The CDR3 reads CASSISDSNQPQHF. The CDR3 DNA reads TGTGCCAGTAGTATATCAGATAGCAATCAGCCCCAGCATTTT.

This clone was observed once. V usage is TRBV12-5 and J usage is TRBJ1-4; D call uncertain. Germline CDR1 and CDR2: LGHNT and FRNRAP. Deletions cut 5 bases from V and 1 base from J, with 14 bases between. There are 16 residues in the CDR3. The CDR3 spells CASGPPTAVTNEKLFF. CDR3 nucleotide sequence: TGTGCTAGTGGTCCCCCCACCGCAGTAACTAATGAAAAACTGTTTTTT.

V gene TRBV7-9 combines with J gene TRBJ1-4, with 11 bases lining up with TRBD1. The CDR3 sequence is 17 residues long. CDR1 is SEHNR and CDR2 is FQNEAQ in the germline V gene (reference sequence). J gave up 3 bases and V 6 bases, and 9 bases lay outside the gene matches. This chain's CDR3 is CASRRTGGRLPNEKLFF. Written as DNA, the CDR3 is TGTGCCAGCAGGCGGACAGGGGGCAGGTTACCTAATGAAAAACTGTTTTTT.

The J gene is TRBJ2-7, the V gene TRBV28; a possible D gene is TRBD2 (5 bases). The CDR3 covers 14 residues. V was cut by 8 bases and J by 3 bases, with 17 bases left in between. The germline CDR1 and CDR2 sequences are MDHEN and SYDVKM. In nucleotides, the CDR3 is TGTGCCAGCTTAAAGGACTCTCCAATCTACGAGCAGTACTTC. This gives the protein CASLKDSPIYEQYF. The whole variable domain, remainder taken from reference TRBV28 and TRBJ2-7, is DVKVTQSSRYLVKRTGEKVFLECVQDMDHENMFWYRQDPGLGLRLIYFSYDVKMKEKGDIPEGYSVSREKKERFSLILESASTNQTSMYLCASLKDSPIYEQYFGPGTRLTVT.

The genes are TRBV6-6 and TRBJ1-2; tentatively, D is TRBD1 (5 bases). V dropped 2 bases and J dropped 6 bases, with 13 bases sitting between them. Germline V gives CDR1 MNHNY, CDR2 SVGAGI (reference sequence). CDR3 length: 14 residues. The CDR3 reads CASSYQSDRNGYTF. The CDR3 region has the DNA TGTGCCAGCAGTTACCAATCCGACAGAAATGGCTACACCTTC.

This clone was found once. The chain carries TRBV27 and TRBJ2-1; 9 nucleotides agree with TRBD2. The CDR3 spans 15 residues. The V gene end was trimmed by 4 bases and the J gene end by 6 bases; junction bases not matched to a gene: 7. In germline, CDR1 is MNHEY, CDR2 SMNVEV (reference sequence). CDR3 bases: TGTGCCAGCAGTTGGGCGGGGGGGCAGGTCAATGAGCAGTTCTTC. Residues: CASSWAGGQVNEQFF.

J is TRBJ1-1 and V is TRBV6-6; 7 bases are a match to TRBD1. Germline V CDR1 and CDR2: MNHNY, SVGAGI (reference sequence). J was trimmed by 4 bases and V by 6 bases; bases with no gene match: 11. The CDR3 length is 15 residues. CDR3 sequence reads: CASSPLTGSPTEAFF. The CDR3 nucleotides read TGTGCCAGCAGCCCTTTGACAGGGTCTCCCACTGAAGCTTTCTTT.

V is TRBV5-1 and J is TRBJ2-7, with no clear D. V was cut by 4 bases and J by 0 bases, with 8 bases left in between. This CDR3 is 13 amino acids long. Per germline, CDR1 SGHRS and CDR2 YFSETQ. The DNA of the CDR3 is TGCGCCAGCAGCGCACCGAGCTCCTACGAGCAGTACTTC. Translation: CASSAPSSYEQYF.

V is TRBV10-2 and J is TRBJ1-5; D remains unclear. V dropped 3 bases and J dropped 4 bases, with 7 bases sitting between them. The CDR3 length is 13 residues. The germline gives CDR1 WSHSY, CDR2 SAAADI. CDR3 residues: CASSDTENQPQHF. As DNA, the CDR3 is TGCGCCAGCAGTGACACCGAGAATCAGCCCCAGCATTTT.

The rearrangement joins TRBV5-1 to TRBJ2-7; 9 positions match TRBD1. The CDR3 is made up of 13 amino acids. The J segment lost 3 bases and the V segment lost 3 bases, leaving 1 base of the junction unmatched. Germline V CDR1 and CDR2: SGHRS, YFSETQ. The CDR3 nucleotides read TGCGCCAGCAGCTGGGACAGGGACTACGAGCAGTACTTC. Translation: CASSWDRDYEQYF.

By share, this clone counts as medium-sized. The gene calls are TRBV2 and TRBJ1-1; D is undetermined. CDR3 length: 13 residues. Trimming removed 4 bases at V and 4 bases at J, with 10 bases between. In germline, CDR1 is SNHLY, CDR2 FYNNEI. The CDR3 reads CASSGAPSTEAFF. CDR3 in DNA: TGTGCCAGCAGTGGGGCCCCATCCACTGAAGCTTTCTTT.